The sequence of this TCR beta chain was determined in a study of blood T cell repertoires in COVID-19 (TCRdb year 2020). For the wider study: Samples from collaborators originated in the United States, Italy and Spain and spanned both the acute and convalescent phases of COVID-19. The material from the prospective study consisted of cDNA or gDNA derived from T cells, B-cell-depleted T cells, or PBMCs. Deeply sampled blood TCRbeta repertoires from subjects exposed to, actively infected with, or recovered from COVID-19 were included in the dataset. The repertoires were released in a freely available public database intended as a resource for research on the immune response to SARS-CoV-2. The samples were drawn from the first 160 participants of the ongoing ImmuneRACE study and from roughly 1,300 subjects provided by 6 global collaborators. Nearly every sample came with metadata listing a de-identified subject ID, COVID-19 status, age in years and sex. HLA class I and class II types, where available, came from metadata supplied by the sample provider rather than from assay-based typing. Study-wide conclusions, independent of this receptor: The amount of clinical and demographic metadata varied by source and participant and was provided uncurated.

On this clone itself: Its binding antigen is unknown. No base quality information exists; no much larger clone differs at one position.

The germline V gene supplies CDR1 SGHRS and CDR2 YFSETQ. The CDR3 covers 13 residues, taking in both the cysteine and the valine. Only the CDR3 DNA stays, 39 bases, in frame from base 1. Relative to germline, V is 8 bases shorter and J is 6 bases shorter, with 18 bases between their ends. TCRbeta CDR3 regions were amplified from genomic DNA using the immunoSEQ Assay, a bias-controlled multiplex PCR. As for the authors' bioinformatics: Within the assay, amplification of reference gene primers was used to estimate how many nucleated cells each sample contained. Sequence reads were collapsed and filtered to measure the absolute abundance of every unique TCRbeta CDR3 rearrangement. For each sample, productive Simpson clonality was calculated as the square root of Simpson's diversity index across productive rearrangements. TCRdb holds this immuneACCESS table with in-frame rearrangements only. Some clones are missing; in checked studies, unresolved V genes explain under half, and the rest has no known cause. V and J calls and clone size are those listed in that table; D and trimming were worked out from the DNA. The sample includes approximately 52,000 clones, with around 90% observed a single time. Of the sample, around 15% falls within the top ten clones.

Whole blood was collected in K2EDTA tubes by collaborating institutions according to the institutions' own protocols. For TCRbeta analysis, collaborator samples were shipped as frozen whole blood, as isolated PBMCs, or as DNA extracted from either sample type. The sequenced sample was peripheral blood. This clonotype was obtained from a human donor with active COVID-19. The donor label of this sample is uncertain. The sequence is built from TRBV5-1 and TRBJ2-7; the D region possibly corresponds to TRBD2 (7 bases align). The DNA sequence reads TGCGCCAGTCGGGGGGCACCCTGGGGCGAGCAGTACGTC. This encodes CASRGAPWGEQYV.